Listed below are T cell receptor beta chains from one sample, sequenced in a study of blood T cells in healthy people across ages. TCRdb passed the 5' RACE reads through MiXCR, listing each CDR3 protein once. The repertoire holds around 850,000 distinct CDR3 sequences, roughly 35% seen once, with 13% in the top ten. The specimen sequenced was blood. These TCRs come from a man between 18 and 35 years old in good health. CDR3s include the opening cysteine and the closing phenylalanine or tryptophan. The order of the fields is D gene, clone size, J gene, V gene, CDR3 protein, CDR3 DNA. D genes are given only for firm matches. Some rows have no size entry. The others give once, few or many, or a class for an expanded clone.

NA | few | TRBJ2-5 | TRBV7-9 | CASSLALEDRFQETQYF | TGTGCCAGCAGCTTAGCGCTGGAAGACAGGTTCCAAGAGACCCAGTACTTC
TRBD1 | NA | TRBJ2-3 | TRBV5-1 | CASSLAGTANTVDMQYF | TGCGCCAGCAGCTTGGCTGGGACAGCTAACACTGTAGATATGCAGTATTTT
NA | NA | TRBJ2-2 | TRBV20-1 | CSARDRLGINANTGELFF | TGCAGTGCTAGAGATCGCCTGGGTATTAACGCGAACACCGGGGAGCTGTTTTTT
TRBD1 | NA | TRBJ2-1 | TRBV12-3/TRBV12-4 | CASSSGQGLGYEQFF | TGTGCCAGCAGTTCCGGACAGGGCCTGGGTTATGAGCAGTTCTTC
TRBD1 | NA | TRBJ1-1 | TRBV7-9 | CASSLPGQGAWTEAFF | TGTGCCAGCAGCTTACCAGGACAGGGGGCATGGACTGAAGCTTTCTTT
NA | NA | TRBJ2-5 | TRBV20-1 | CGGTVQETQYF | TGCGGGGGGACCGTACAAGAGACCCAGTACTTC
NA | few | TRBJ1-2 | TRBV21-1 | CASSRGYYGYTF | TGTGCCAGCAGCCGGGGTTACTATGGCTACACCTTC
TRBD1 | NA | TRBJ1-2 | TRBV3-1 | CASSQPGGYGYTF | TGTGCCAGCAGCCAACCAGGGGGCTATGGCTACACCTTC
NA | NA | TRBJ2-3 | TRBV6-2/TRBV6-3 | CASSDRGGSTDTQYF | TGTGCCAGCAGTGACAGGGGAGGGAGCACAGATACGCAGTATTTT
TRBD2 | many | TRBJ2-1 | TRBV28 | CASSFLRDSGGDEQFF | TGTGCCAGCAGTTTTCTCAGGGACTCGGGAGGCGATGAGCAGTTCTTC
NA | many | TRBJ2-3 | TRBV29-1 | CSVRLGVSTDTQYF | TGCAGCGTGAGGTTAGGGGTCAGCACAGATACGCAGTATTTT
NA | NA | TRBJ2-1 | TRBV20-1 | CSARDNRGSSYNEQFF | TGCAGTGCTAGAGATAATAGGGGCAGCTCCTACAATGAGCAGTTCTTC
TRBD2 | once | TRBJ2-2 | TRBV28 | CASTWAGGGTGELFF | TGTGCCAGCACCTGGGCGGGGGGAGGCACCGGGGAGCTGTTTTTT
TRBD1 | NA | TRBJ2-4 | TRBV5-1 | CASSRWALGTGPNIQYF | TGCGCCAGCAGTCGTTGGGCCTTGGGGACAGGGCCAAACATTCAGTACTTC
NA | many | TRBJ1-6 | TRBV7-2 | CASSPTTGYNSPLHF | TGTGCCAGCAGCCCAACTACAGGATATAATTCACCCCTCCACTTT
NA | few | TRBJ2-1 | TRBV5-5 | CASSLRLTNEQFF | TGTGCCAGCAGCTTAAGACTAACTAATGAGCAGTTCTTC
NA | few | TRBJ2-7 | TRBV20-1 | CSAGDNFYEQYF | TGCAGTGCTGGGGACAATTTCTACGAGCAGTACTTC
TRBD2 | NA | TRBJ2-1 | TRBV7-6 | CASSTSGGVQFF | TGTGCCAGCAGTACTAGCGGGGGGGTGCAGTTCTTC
TRBD1 | many | TRBJ2-1 | TRBV12-3/TRBV12-4 | CATSMGGTGVDEQFF | TGTGCCACCTCGATGGGCGGGACAGGGGTAGATGAGCAGTTCTTC
NA | few | TRBJ1-6 | TRBV4-3 | CASSQDGGLNSPLHF | TGCGCCAGCAGCCAAGACGGGGGTTTGAATTCACCCCTCCACTTT
NA | NA | TRBJ2-7 | TRBV21-1 | CASSKGQGVLNEQYF | TGTGCCAGCAGCAAAGGACAGGGGGTTCTTAACGAGCAGTACTTC
NA | NA | TRBJ1-4 | TRBV7-2 | CASSPGTEINEKLFF | TGTGCCAGCAGCCCTGGGACGGAAATCAATGAAAAACTGTTTTTT
NA | few | TRBJ1-2 | TRBV20-1 | CSAPDRLYGYTF | TGCAGTGCCCCCGACAGATTATATGGCTACACCTTC
TRBD2 | many | TRBJ2-3 | TRBV29-1 | CSVEGEVAGSTDTQYF | TGCAGCGTTGAAGGGGAAGTAGCGGGCAGCACAGATACGCAGTATTTT
NA | NA | TRBJ2-7 | TRBV24-1 | CATSDNPWGNEQYF | TGTGCCACCAGTGACAACCCCTGGGGCAATGAGCAGTACTTC
TRBD1 | many | TRBJ2-3 | TRBV12-3/TRBV12-4 | CASSRGQGIDTQYF | TGTGCCAGCAGCCGAGGACAGGGGATAGATACGCAGTATTTT
NA | NA | TRBJ2-2 | TRBV12-3/TRBV12-4 | CASPSGGGTGELFF | TGTGCCAGCCCTTCAGGAGGGGGCACCGGGGAGCTGTTTTTT
NA | many | TRBJ1-4 | TRBV4-2 | CASSPRTDANEKLFF | TGTGCCAGCAGCCCGCGGACAGACGCTAATGAAAAACTGTTTTTT
NA | many | TRBJ1-5 | TRBV12-3/TRBV12-4 | CASSLHRDNQPQHF | TGTGCCAGCAGTTTGCACAGGGACAATCAGCCCCAGCATTTT
TRBD2 | many | TRBJ2-3 | TRBV4-3 | CASSQEGLAGGLTDTQYF | TGCGCCAGCAGCCAAGAGGGACTAGCGGGGGGCCTCACAGATACGCAGTATTTT
NA | once | TRBJ1-4 | TRBV11-2 | CASSLGAEKGEKLFF | TGTGCCAGCAGCTTAGGGGCAGAGAAGGGTGAAAAACTGTTTTTT
NA | NA | TRBJ2-1 | TRBV12-3/TRBV12-4 | CASSGIGLVGSEQFF | TGTGCCAGCAGCGGGATCGGGCTAGTGGGCAGCGAGCAGTTCTTC
NA | NA | TRBJ2-7 | TRBV20-1 | CGAAPTGTSHDYEQYF | TGCGGTGCCGCACCAACCGGGACCTCTCACGACTACGAGCAGTACTTC
NA | NA | TRBJ2-7 | TRBV3-1 | CASSQDDGAPYEQYF | TGTGCCAGCAGCCAAGATGACGGTGCGCCCTACGAGCAGTACTTC
NA | NA | TRBJ2-7 | TRBV6-2/TRBV6-3 | CASSYSHRDKEEQYF | TGTGCCAGCAGTTACTCTCACCGGGACAAAGAGGAGCAGTACTTC
TRBD1 | NA | TRBJ2-6 | TRBV28 | CASSFLQGLGSGANVLTF | TGTGCCAGCAGTTTTCTACAGGGGCTCGGCTCTGGGGCCAACGTCCTGACTTTC
TRBD1 | NA | TRBJ1-2 | TRBV7-9 | CASSLRTGAGYTF | TGTGCCAGCAGCTTAAGGACAGGGGCGGGCTACACCTTC
TRBD2 | NA | TRBJ2-3 | TRBV6-2/TRBV6-3 | CASSGPFLAGSRGTDTQYF | TGTGCCAGCAGCGGACCGTTCCTAGCGGGTTCTCGGGGGACAGATACGCAGTATTTT
TRBD1 | few | TRBJ1-2 | TRBV20-1 | CSARRLRQGEGYTF | TGCAGTGCTAGAAGGTTGCGGCAGGGGGAGGGCTACACCTTC
TRBD1 | NA | TRBJ2-1 | TRBV20-1 | CSAPRDRGIHEQFF | TGCAGTGCGCCCCGGGACAGGGGTATCCATGAGCAGTTCTTC
NA | NA | TRBJ2-1 | TRBV5-6 | CASSSWTLEQFF | TGTGCCAGCAGCTCTTGGACATTAGAGCAGTTCTTC
NA | few | TRBJ1-2 | TRBV20-1 | CSARDTGNNYGYTF | TGCAGTGCTAGAGATACGGGTAATAACTATGGCTACACCTTC
TRBD1 | NA | TRBJ2-3 | TRBV25-1 | CASSRDSGRQYF | TGTGCCAGCAGTCGGGACAGCGGAAGACAGTATTTT
TRBD1 | NA | TRBJ1-2 | TRBV4-3 | CASSQEPSGTAMLGGYGYTF | TGCGCCAGCAGCCAAGAGCCTTCCGGGACAGCAATGCTCGGGGGCTATGGCTACACCTTC
TRBD1 | NA | TRBJ2-5 | TRBV5-1 | CASSRTGAQETQYF | TGCGCCAGCAGCCGGACAGGGGCTCAAGAGACCCAGTACTTC
NA | NA | TRBJ2-5 | TRBV2 | CASGGFPRETQYF | TGTGCCAGCGGCGGATTCCCAAGGGAGACCCAGTACTTC
NA | few | TRBJ2-6 | TRBV4-3 | CASSQGGNLGGTGSGANVLTF | TGCGCCAGCAGCCAAGGGGGGAATTTGGGAGGAACGGGCTCTGGGGCCAACGTCCTGACTTTC
NA | once | TRBJ1-4 | TRBV2 | CATQQGNEKLFF | TGTGCCACCCAACAGGGAAATGAAAAACTGTTTTTT